Following are 20 T cell receptor beta chains from one sample sequenced in a study of T-cell reconstitution after alpha-beta-depleted transplantation in children. Preparation of the TCRbeta library used unique molecular identifiers. Each CDR3 protein is one row after TCRdb ran MiXCR on the PCR reads. The repertoire consists of over 200,000 distinct CDR3 sequences, with around 9.5% occurring once and the leading ten covering around 6.2%. The sample here was PBMCs from the stem cell graft donor, taken from the stem cell graft. The origin of the receptors is a human donor who donated a stem cell graft to a child with acute lymphoblastic leukemia.

The table lists this clonotype with a few counts. V and J are TRBV12-3 or TRBV12-4 and TRBJ1-5; no clear D gene. V gave up 5 bases and J gave up 5 bases, with 19 bases separating them. This CDR3 has 16 residues. Here the CDR3 DNA reads TGTGCCAGCAGTCAACTACGGGGTCGGTTTCATCAGCCCCAGCATTTT. Its translation is CASSQLRGRFHQPQHF.

The J gene is TRBJ2-3, the V gene TRBV3-1; 10 nucleotides line up with TRBD2. V lost 0 bases to trimming and J lost 9 bases; unmatched junction nucleotides: 3. Germline loops: CDR1 LGHDT, CDR2 YNNKEL (reference sequence). This CDR3 is 14 amino acids long. The DNA of the CDR3 is TGTGCCAGCAGCCAAGATTCTAGCGGGGGAACGCAGTATTTT. Residues: CASSQDSSGGTQYF.

In its sample, this clonotype was seen many times. The rearrangement uses TRBV27 and TRBJ2-3; the D gene is possibly TRBD1 (5 bases). Trimming removed 3 bases from V and 4 bases from J, with 14 bases in between. The CDR3 consists of 15 residues. Germline lookup yields CDR1 MNHEY and CDR2 SMNVEV (reference sequence). Written as DNA, the CDR3 is TGTGCCAGCAGTTTTGATGTGCAGGGTGCAGATACGCAGTATTTT. Protein sequence: CASSFDVQGADTQYF.

As concerns this clonotype: The junction departs from the called germline gene at one end, perhaps through a read error. The chain recombines TRBV12-3 or TRBV12-4 with TRBJ1-3, with 9 bases fitting TRBD1. The CDR3 loop spans 16 amino acids. The CDR3 loop reads CVSSLDRGFSGNTIYF. As DNA, the CDR3 is TGTGTCAGCAGCCTGGACAGGGGATTTTCTGGAAACACCATATATTTT.

This clonotype was seen ten or more times. In nucleotides, the CDR3 is TGTGCCAGCAGTTTAAGTTTCCGAGACAGGGCCGACAATGAGCAGTTCTTC. Its translation is CASSLSFRDRADNEQFF. The chain recombines TRBV27 with TRBJ2-1; 7 bases line up with TRBD1. This CDR3 has 17 residues. V trimming: 2 bases; J trimming: 5 bases; junction bases outside the gene matches: 12. Germline CDR1 is MNHEY and CDR2 is SMNVEV (reference sequence).

This clonotype appeared many times. The chain combines TRBV7-2 with TRBJ2-3; no clear D. CDR1 is SGHTA, CDR2 FQGNSA, per germline. This CDR3 region has 14 residues. Trimming pared 1 base from V and 2 bases from J, leaving 7 bases between. CDR3 sequence (DNA): TGTGCCAGCAGCTTAGGGCATAACACAGATACGCAGTATTTT. It encodes CASSLGHNTDTQYF.

This clonotype showed up many times. The rearrangement joins TRBV12-3 or TRBV12-4 to TRBJ2-3, with D perhaps being TRBD1 or TRBD2 (5 bases each). The V and J ends lost 2 bases and 6 bases respectively, with 21 bases between them. The CDR3 runs to 17 residues. CDR3 loop: CASSLFPMGEARDTQYF. The CDR3 DNA is TGTGCCAGCAGTTTATTTCCCATGGGGGAAGCAAGGGATACGCAGTATTTT.

This clonotype was seen a handful of times. The chain combines TRBV5-4 with TRBJ1-1; perhaps TRBD1 as D (5 bases). Trimming took off 1 base at V and 0 bases at J, with 13 bases between the two ends. CDR1 and CDR2 (germline): SGHNT, YYREEE (reference sequence). CDR3 length: 16 residues. The CDR3 sequence: CASSLRSGRLNTEAFF. In DNA, the CDR3 is TGTGCCAGCAGCTTGCGGTCGGGACGATTGAACACTGAAGCTTTCTTT. Full variable domain (remainder filled in from reference TRBV5-4 and TRBJ1-1): ETGVTQSPTHLIKTRGQQVTLRCSSQSGHNTVSWYQQALGQGPQFIFQYYREEENGRGNFPPRFSGLQFPNYSSELNVNALELDDSALYLCASSLRSGRLNTEAFFGQGTRLTVV.

This clonotype was detected only a few times. V and J are TRBV12-3 or TRBV12-4 and TRBJ1-6; no firm D call. The CDR3 covers 17 residues. With 1 base removed from V and 1 base from J, the gap between germline ends came to 11 bases. Here the CDR3 reads CASSLDLGGSYNSPLHF. The CDR3, as DNA: TGTGCCAGCAGTTTAGACCTGGGCGGGTCCTATAATTCACCCCTCCACTTT.

The genes are TRBV12-3 or TRBV12-4 and TRBJ1-2; D is unclear. The CDR3 covers 13 residues. V lost 3 bases, J lost 5 bases, and 10 bases lay in between. In nucleotides, the CDR3 is TGTGCCAGCAGTTTGGGCAGGAGATATGGCTACACCTTC. The encoded protein is CASSLGRRYGYTF.

This clonotype was picked up a small number of times. The genes are TRBV7-9 and TRBJ1-2; D is possibly TRBD1 (5 bases). The CDR3 has 15 amino acids. CDR1 is SEHNR, CDR2 FQNEAQ, per germline (reference sequence). V gave up 3 bases and J gave up 4 bases, with 15 bases separating them. This CDR3 is CASSFFRGEGYGYTF. In nucleotides, the CDR3 is TGTGCCAGCAGCTTTTTCCGGGGGGAAGGCTATGGCTACACCTTC.

The chain joins TRBV29-1 to TRBJ2-1; a possible D gene is TRBD2 (5 bases). This CDR3 has 13 residues. The germline V gene encodes CDR1 SQVTM and CDR2 ANQGSEA. In DNA, the CDR3 is TGCGCTATTAACCCCGGGGCCTACAATGAGCAGTTCTTC. Its translation: CAINPGAYNEQFF.

This clonotype was seen more than once but under ten times. The genes are TRBV5-1 and TRBJ2-7; no firm D call. The ends were cut back, 1 base at V and 2 bases at J, with 10 bases in the middle. This CDR3 is 14 amino acids long. Germline-derived CDR1 and CDR2 are SGHRS and YFSETQ. CDR3 region: CASSLQRFTYEQYF. CDR3 bases: TGCGCCAGCAGCTTGCAACGGTTTACCTACGAGCAGTACTTC.

This clonotype occurred a few times. V is TRBV6-5 and J is TRBJ1-2; TRBD1 aligns across 7 bases. The CDR3 has 13 amino acids. CDR1 is MNHEY, CDR2 SVGAGI, per germline. With 6 bases clipped from V and 6 bases from J, the junction kept 7 bases outside the gene matches. The CDR3 DNA sequence: TGTGCCAGCAGACCAGACAGGGATCATGGCTACACCTTC. Protein sequence: CASRPDRDHGYTF.

The chain is built from TRBV24-1 and TRBJ2-1, with 7 bases matching TRBD1. There are 17 residues in the CDR3. Per the germline V gene, CDR1 is KGHDR and CDR2 is SFDVKD. With 4 bases clipped from V and 0 bases from J, the junction kept 8 bases outside the gene matches. CDR3 sequence (DNA): TGTGCCACCAGTGAGGGGGTACAGGGGTTCTCCTACAATGAGCAGTTCTTC. Residues: CATSEGVQGFSYNEQFF.

This clonotype was recorded at least ten times. This rearrangement joins TRBV29-1 to TRBJ1-1; D gene ambiguous. This CDR3 comprises 13 residues. Trimming removed 5 bases from V and 1 base from J, with 11 bases in between. CDR1 SQVTM and CDR2 ANQGSEA come from the germline V gene. The CDR3 region is CSVLPLGNTEAFF. The CDR3 DNA is TGCAGCGTTTTGCCCCTCGGGAACACTGAAGCTTTCTTT.

Details on this clonotype: This clone may be a read error of a much larger clone one base away. The V gene is TRBV18, the J gene TRBJ2-6; the D gene is possibly TRBD1 (5 bases). This CDR3 contains 17 residues. Germline CDR1 and CDR2: KGHSH and LQKENI. CDR3 protein: CASSPLLSGSGANILTF. The CDR3 bases are TGTGCCAGCTCACCTCTACTATCAGGGTCTGGGGCCAACATCCTGACTTTC.

This clonotype was found many times. V usage is TRBV25-1 and J usage is TRBJ2-1; D is unresolved. The germline V and J ends were trimmed by 2 bases and 4 bases, with 12 bases remaining between them. Germline V CDR1 and CDR2: MGHDK, SYGVNS. The CDR3 has 15 amino acids. CDR3 region: CASSEGSLGYNEQFF. As DNA, the CDR3 is TGTGCCAGCAGTGAAGGCAGTCTGGGGTACAATGAGCAGTTCTTC. The full variable domain, with the rest looked up from reference TRBV25-1 and TRBJ2-1, is EADIYQTPRYLVIGTGKKITLECSQTMGHDKMYWYQQDPGMELHLIHYSYGVNSTEKGDLSSESTVSRIRTEHFPLTLESARPSHTSQYLCASSEGSLGYNEQFFGPGTRLTVL.

This clonotype was counted ten times or more. This chain links TRBV20-1 with TRBJ1-4; D is ambiguous. CDR1 is DFQATT and CDR2 is SNEGSKA in the germline V gene (reference sequence). The ends were cut back, 0 bases at V and 5 bases at J, with 10 bases in the middle. The CDR3 extends over 14 amino acids. The CDR3 sequence is CSAREGSLNEKLFF. Written as DNA, the CDR3 is TGCAGTGCTAGAGAGGGCTCCCTGAATGAAAAACTGTTTTTT.

In its sample, this clonotype was seen a few times. This chain uses TRBV19 with TRBJ1-5, with D perhaps matching TRBD1 (5 bases). CDR1 and CDR2 (germline): LNHDA, SQIVND (reference sequence). This CDR3 spans 15 amino acids. Trimming left V 3 bases short and J 4 bases short, with 13 bases between. Written as DNA, the CDR3 is TGTGCCAGTAGTATTCAGGACCCAGGGAATCAGCCCCAGCATTTT. Protein product: CASSIQDPGNQPQHF.